These T cell receptor beta chains were read from a single sample in a study of blood T cell repertoires in COVID-19. Some clones are missing from TCRdb's copy, which holds only in-frame ones; the method was immunoSEQ multiplex PCR. The sample records about 480,000 clones, roughly 89% being singletons. The sample taken for sequencing was peripheral blood. Receptors were obtained from a man between 18 and 29 years old with COVID-19, enrolled during active disease. Both conserved end residues are part of each CDR3. A D gene is named only where the DNA matches it firmly. Where a row states a size, it is once, few, many or the class of an expanded clone; other rows omit it.

TRBV19	NA	NA	TRBJ1-5	CASSIAVYSNQPQHF	TGTGCCAGTAGTATAGCGGTTTATAGCAATCAGCCCCAGCATTTT
TRBV6-5	NA	NA	TRBJ2-4	CASSTPTGAKNIQYF	TGTGCCAGCAGTACACCCACGGGGGCCAAAAACATTCAGTACTTC
TRBV7-8	NA	NA	TRBJ1-4	CASSLGLDEKLFF	TGTGCCAGCAGCTTGGGACTGGATGAAAAACTGTTTTTT
TRBV2	TRBD2	NA	TRBJ2-3	CASKSDLAGFGDTQYF	TGTGCCAGCAAGAGTGATCTAGCGGGATTCGGAGATACGCAGTATTTT
TRBV15	NA	NA	TRBJ1-6	CATSRGTANSPLHF	TGTGCCACCAGCAGAGGGACAGCTAATTCACCCCTCCACTTT
TRBV6-5	NA	NA	TRBJ1-3	CASSPLARGNTIYF	TGTGCCAGCAGTCCCCTGGCCAGAGGAAACACCATATATTTT
TRBV25-1	NA	NA	TRBJ2-3	CASTPMTGLDTDTQYF	TGTGCCAGCACCCCTATGACAGGTCTCGACACAGATACGCAGTATTTT
TRBV19	TRBD2	NA	TRBJ2-1	CASSTIAGGRHEQFF	TGTGCCAGTAGTACCATAGCGGGAGGGCGCCATGAGCAGTTCTTC
TRBV24-1	TRBD1	NA	TRBJ2-5	CATSDGGQGLGQETQYF	TGTGCCACCAGTGACGGGGGACAGGGGTTGGGCCAAGAGACCCAGTACTTC
TRBV10-3	TRBD2	NA	TRBJ2-3	CAISGRLAGGPVDTQYF	TGTGCCATCAGTGGGAGACTAGCGGGGGGGCCAGTAGATACGCAGTATTTT
TRBV11-3	TRBD1	NA	TRBJ1-2	CASSSRQGGYTF	TGTGCCAGCAGCTCACGACAGGGCGGCTACACCTTC
TRBV11-3	NA	NA	TRBJ1-2	CASSLGEGDYTF	TGTGCCAGCAGCTTAGGCGAGGGGGACTACACCTTC
TRBV30	NA	NA	TRBJ2-7	CAWSVPPADEQYF	TGTGCCTGGAGTGTACCCCCGGCGGACGAGCAGTACTTC
TRBV7-2	NA	once	TRBJ1-1	CASSPSRGSTEAFF	TGTGCCAGCAGCCCTAGCCGGGGTTCCACTGAAGCTTTCTTT
TRBV2	TRBD2	NA	TRBJ2-1	CASSELAGESYNEQFF	TGTGCCAGCAGTGAGTTGGCGGGAGAATCCTACAATGAGCAGTTCTTC
TRBV19	TRBD1	NA	TRBJ1-2	CASSVPGQGVYGYTF	TGTGCCAGTAGCGTTCCGGGACAGGGGGTGTATGGCTACACCTTC
TRBV5-1	NA	once	TRBJ1-4	CASSVGTPVEKLFF	TGCGCCAGCAGCGTCGGGACACCAGTTGAAAAACTGTTTTTT
TRBV5-1	TRBD1	NA	TRBJ2-7	CASSLGTGQLQDYEQYF	TGCGCCAGCAGCTTAGGGACAGGCCAACTTCAAGACTACGAGCAGTACTTC
TRBV6-5	NA	NA	TRBJ2-7	CASSLGGSLREQYF	TGTGCCAGCAGCCTCGGCGGTTCCCTTCGCGAGCAGTACTTC
TRBV18	TRBD1	NA	TRBJ2-7	CASSSGTGLYEQYF	TGTGCCAGCTCTTCCGGGACAGGTCTTTACGAGCAGTACTTC
TRBV11-1	NA	NA	TRBJ2-1	CASSLETATGSEQFF	TGTGCCAGCAGCTTAGAGACGGCGACGGGTAGTGAGCAGTTCTTC
TRBV11-3	TRBD1	NA	TRBJ1-1	CASSWDSRGNTEAFF	TGTGCCAGCAGCTGGGACAGCCGGGGGAACACTGAAGCTTTCTTT
TRBV7-9	TRBD1	NA	TRBJ1-1	CASSSWDSGSREAFF	TGTGCCAGCAGCTCCTGGGACAGCGGATCCCGTGAAGCTTTCTTT
TRBV27	NA	NA	TRBJ2-7	CASSLGGPYEQYF	TGTGCCAGCAGTTTAGGAGGTCCCTACGAGCAGTACTTC
TRBV5-1	TRBD2	NA	TRBJ2-1	CASSWTSGSSYNEQFF	TGCGCCAGCAGCTGGACTAGCGGGAGCTCCTACAATGAGCAGTTCTTC
TRBV30	TRBD2	NA	TRBJ2-1	CAWTMVASGRNSYNEQFF	TGTGCCTGGACGATGGTGGCTAGCGGGAGAAACTCCTACAATGAGCAGTTCTTC
TRBV2	NA	NA	TRBJ2-5	CASIAAETQYF	TGTGCCAGCATAGCCGCGGAGACCCAGTACTTC
TRBV7-3	TRBD2	NA	TRBJ2-3	CASSLFGGTSGRRNTQYF	TGTGCCAGCAGCTTATTCGGCGGGACTAGCGGGAGAAGGAATACGCAGTATTTT
TRBV6-5	NA	NA	TRBJ2-6	CASRGAGANVLTF	TGTGCCAGCAGGGGAGCTGGGGCCAACGTCCTGACTTTC
TRBV13	TRBD1	NA	TRBJ2-5	CASSIRTGLGLQETQYF	TGTGCCAGCAGCATCAGGACAGGGCTGGGCCTACAAGAGACCCAGTACTTC
TRBV15	NA	NA	TRBJ1-5	CATSRVGGNQPQHF	TGTGCCACCAGCAGAGTTGGAGGGAATCAGCCCCAGCATTTT
TRBV9	NA	NA	TRBJ2-1	CASSVELAPYNEQFF	TGTGCCAGCAGCGTAGAACTAGCCCCATACAATGAGCAGTTCTTC
TRBV30	NA	NA	TRBJ1-5	CAWSVSGDQPQHF	TGTGCCTGGAGTGTTTCGGGAGATCAGCCCCAGCATTTT
TRBV15	TRBD2	NA	TRBJ2-1	CATSRESSGSYNEQFF	TGTGCCACCAGCAGAGAGTCTAGCGGGAGCTACAATGAGCAGTTCTTC
TRBV6-2/TRBV6-3	NA	NA	TRBJ2-5	CASSYYQQLEETQYF	TGTGCCAGCAGTTACTACCAGCAGCTAGAAGAGACCCAGTACTTC
TRBV6-1	NA	NA	TRBJ2-2	CASSETGTGELFF	TGTGCCAGCAGTGAAACAGGCACCGGGGAGCTGTTTTTT
TRBV5-1	NA	NA	TRBJ1-3	CASQVNGDSGNTIYF	TGCGCCAGCCAGGTCAACGGGGACTCTGGAAACACCATATATTTT
TRBV6-6	TRBD1	NA	TRBJ1-2	CASRAWTGIGYTF	TGTGCCAGCAGGGCCTGGACAGGGATCGGCTACACCTTC
TRBV6-2/TRBV6-3	TRBD1	NA	TRBJ1-2	CASSSTGEDGYTF	TGTGCCAGCAGTTCGACAGGGGAGGACGGCTACACCTTC
TRBV4-2	TRBD1	NA	TRBJ2-2	CASSLDRGLSGELFF	TGTGCCAGCAGCCTGGACAGGGGGCTTTCCGGGGAGCTGTTTTTT
TRBV11-2	NA	NA	TRBJ2-5	CASSFFAGQETQYF	TGTGCCAGCAGCTTTTTTGCAGGGCAAGAGACCCAGTACTTC
TRBV4-1	NA	few	TRBJ1-5	CASSRGQTNQPQHF	TGCGCCAGCAGCCGCGGACAGACTAATCAGCCCCAGCATTTT
TRBV11-2	NA	NA	TRBJ2-1	CASSLDQLAVYNEQFF	TGTGCCAGCAGCTTAGATCAACTAGCTGTGTACAATGAGCAGTTCTTC
TRBV19	TRBD1	many	TRBJ2-3	CASSIGTGTARTDTQYF	TGTGCCAGTAGTATAGGTACCGGGACAGCGCGCACAGATACGCAGTATTTT
TRBV20-1	TRBD2	NA	TRBJ2-5	CSASSLAVQETQYF	TGCAGTGCTAGTTCTCTAGCGGTTCAAGAGACCCAGTACTTC
TRBV4-2	NA	NA	TRBJ2-2	CASSQDQRGELFF	TGTGCCAGCAGCCAAGATCAACGGGGGGAGCTGTTTTTT
TRBV13	NA	once	TRBJ1-1	CASSFGQYYTEAFF	TGTGCCAGCAGCTTCGGACAGTACTACACTGAAGCTTTCTTT
TRBV5-6	TRBD2	NA	TRBJ2-1	CASSFRGGEYNEQFF	TGTGCCAGCAGCTTTCGCGGGGGGGAGTACAATGAGCAGTTCTTC
TRBV27	TRBD2	once	TRBJ2-1	CASSLLAGVVGSEQFF	TGTGCCAGCAGTTTACTAGCGGGGGTTGTGGGAAGTGAGCAGTTCTTC
TRBV5-4	TRBD2	NA	TRBJ2-7	CASSFGGGGAYEQYF	TGTGCCAGCAGCTTTGGGGGGGGTGGTGCCTACGAGCAGTACTTC
TRBV2	NA	once	TRBJ1-1	CASSVWEQGEAFF	TGTGCCAGCAGTGTCTGGGAACAGGGTGAAGCTTTCTTT
TRBV3-1/TRBV3-2	NA	once	TRBJ2-1	CASSQVSYEQFF	TGTGCCAGCAGCCAAGTTAGCTATGAGCAGTTCTTC
TRBV9	TRBD2	NA	TRBJ2-7	CASSATRLTSGSHEQYF	TGTGCCAGCAGCGCAACCAGACTGACTAGCGGGAGCCACGAGCAGTACTTC